These 2 T cell receptor beta chains were all obtained from the same sample, sequenced in a study of T cell responses to AZD1222 COVID-19 vaccine. Generated by immunoSEQ multiplex PCR, the TCRdb table keeps only in-frame clones and is missing some. The table has 95,000 to 150,000 clones, roughly 91% seen once; the top ten hold 5%. Sequencing was performed on peripheral blood, taken 28 days after the second AZD1222 dose. The receptors derive from an adult who received the AZD1222 COVID-19 vaccine.

This clone was seen only once. The chain links TRBV27 to TRBJ1-6; 8 bases match TRBD1. Germline CDR1 is MNHEY and CDR2 is SMNVEV (reference sequence). Losses at the gene ends were 8 bases for V and 6 bases for J; bases not matched to a gene: 12. The CDR3 contains 16 residues. CDR3 in amino acids: CASRMDRAVRNSPLHF. DNA for the CDR3: TGTGCCAGCCGGATGGACAGGGCGGTTCGTAATTCACCCCTCCACTTT.

In its sample, this clone was seen a few times. The gene calls are TRBV7-8 and TRBJ1-1, with TRBD1 identical over 7 bases. Germline V CDR1 and CDR2: SGHVS, FQNEAQ. This CDR3 has 14 amino acids. Unmatched junction bases numbered 3, after V lost 0 bases and J lost 5 bases. DNA of the CDR3: TGTGCCAGCAGCTTAGCGCAGGGGGGGACTGAAGCTTTCTTT. Its translation: CASSLAQGGTEAFF. The variable domain in full, completed from reference TRBV7-8 and TRBJ1-1, reads GAGVSQSPRYKVAKRGQDVALRCDPISGHVSLFWYQQALGQGPEFLTYFQNEAQLDKSGLPSDRFFAERPEGSVSTLKIQRTQQEDSAVYLCASSLAQGGTEAFFGQGTRLTVV.